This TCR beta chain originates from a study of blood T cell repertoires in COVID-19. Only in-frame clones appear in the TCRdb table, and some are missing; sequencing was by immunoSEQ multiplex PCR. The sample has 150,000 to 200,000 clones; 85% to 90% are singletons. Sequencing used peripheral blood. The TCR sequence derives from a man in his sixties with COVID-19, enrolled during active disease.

The DNA of the CDR3 is TGTGCCAGCAGCTTAGCGGGACAGGGATCTCAAGAGACCCAGTACTTC. It encodes CASSLAGQGSQETQYF. V and J are TRBV7-2 and TRBJ2-5; 9 bases are shared with TRBD1. The CDR3 consists of 16 residues. V shed 0 bases and J 2 bases; nucleotides not matched to a gene: 4. CDR1 and CDR2 (germline): SGHTA, FQGNSA.